This TCR beta chain comes out of a study of blood T cell repertoires in COVID-19 (dated by TCRdb to about 2020). The study in broad terms: Samples from collaborators originated in the United States, Italy and Spain and spanned both the acute and convalescent phases of COVID-19. Sample metadata almost always included a de-identified subject ID, COVID-19 status, age in years and sex. Subjects who had been exposed to COVID-19, were actively infected with it, or had recovered from it provided the deeply sampled blood TCRbeta repertoires that made up the dataset. The samples were drawn from the first 160 participants of the ongoing ImmuneRACE study and from over 950 subjects provided by 6 global collaborators. HLA class I and class II types, where available, came from metadata supplied by the sample provider rather than from assay-based typing. A freely available public database, intended as a resource for researchers studying the immune response to SARS-CoV-2, is where the repertoires were released. The material from the prospective study consisted of cDNA or gDNA derived from T cells, B-cell-depleted T cells, or PBMCs.

Enrolling through a virtual design, the prospective study's participants ranged in age from about 18 to 89 years and lived across 24 United States geographic areas. In the prospective study, participants were assigned to cohorts based on the clinical history participants reported in a screening survey and a study questionnaire. Mobile phlebotomists in the prospective study collected whole blood, serum and a nasopharyngeal or oropharyngeal swab from every participant. Additional blood draws and questionnaires over an approximately two-month period could optionally be provided by prospective study participants. Prospective study blood samples were shipped either frozen or at room temperature before DNA extraction. The study at large found these results: The quantity of clinical and demographic metadata differed by source and by participant and was supplied without curation.

The immunoSEQ Assay, a bias-controlled multiplex PCR, was used to amplify TCRbeta CDR3 regions from genomic DNA. The paper's processing steps were these. The number of nucleated cells in each sample was estimated by amplification of reference gene primers within the assay. To quantify the absolute abundance of each unique TCRbeta CDR3 rearrangement, sequence reads were collapsed and filtered. For each sample, productive Simpson clonality was calculated as the square root of Simpson's diversity index across productive rearrangements. The immuneACCESS repertoire file appears here via TCRdb, limited to in-frame rearrangements. These files lack a portion of the clones; in checked studies, under half of the deficit traces to unresolved V genes, and the cause of the others is not known. Clone size and the V and J calls come from that table; the DNA yielded D and trimming. The sample profile shows under 500,000 clones; about 85% of them were found once. In total, the top ten clones hold just under 2% of the sample.

Comments on this clone: Its antigen remains unidentified. No much larger clone exists at a distance of one base, and base qualities are not known.

The CDR3 sequence holds 12 residues, the cysteine and phenylalanine included. Only the CDR3 region is kept as DNA, spanning 36 bases read in frame from base 1. The germline V gene gives CDR1 as MNHEY and CDR2 as SVGAGI. V gives up 7 bases and J gives up 7 bases, and the segment between their germline ends measures 14 bases. The TCR sequence derives from a woman aged 18 to 35 with acute COVID-19. The V and J segments used are TRBV6-5 and TRBJ2-7; 6 matching bases give a weak D call of TRBD2. The specimen sequenced was PBMCs or T cells enriched from blood (not recorded which). In nucleotide form, the sequence is TGTGCCAGCACTAAATTGGGGGGAGAGCAGTACTTC. Translated, this is CASTKLGGEQYF.